The clone carrying this T cell receptor (beta chain) was counted ten times or more. Its cognate antigen is unknown. Other DNA sequences in this sample translate to the same CDR3. Treatment of any kind had been given to no patient before thyroid surgery. The entry originates in a study of metastatic and nonmetastatic thyroid tumors. Study in general: Comparison of repertoires was carried out across blood and tumor or nodule tissue from malignant and benign thyroid patients. Study results and limitations: When malignant thyroid tumors were compared with benign nodules, TCR beta diversity was reportedly significantly higher in the malignant tumors. This held in both blood and tumor samples.

Original methodology: Variation in CDR3 across clinicopathological groups served as the basis for constructing a distant-metastasis classifier in papillary thyroid cancer. TCRdb re-clonotyped the PCR reads through MiXCR. TCRdb's processing, not the study's, gives the V and J calls here. Of about 28,000 clones listed, about 3.9% are singletons. Germline CDR1 and CDR2: MNHNS and SASEGT. The CDR3 covers 19 residues. J lost 2 bases, V lost 7 bases, and 14 bases had no gene match. The receptor's source is a male donor with papillary thyroid cancer or a benign thyroid nodule (not recorded which). Some clones in this sample may be carry-over from other donors' samples. This rearrangement joins TRBV6-1 to TRBJ2-5; 15 nucleotides match TRBD2. Specimen: blood. The CDR3 loop reads CASTGGRGTSGRRQETQYF. CDR3 DNA sequence: TGTGCCAGCACGGGAGGGAGGGGGACTAGCGGGAGGAGGCAAGAGACCCAGTACTTC.